This T cell receptor beta chain appears in the sequencing data of a study of neoadjuvant anti-PD-1 for oral cavity cancer. Sequencing used immunoSEQ multiplex PCR; TCRdb keeps in-frame clones, though not all of them. The repertoire has roughly 13,000 clones, 65% to 80% of them found once; the top ten carry approximately 3.2%. The CDR3 extends over 15 amino acids. Losses at the gene ends were 5 bases for V and 2 bases for J; bases not matched to a gene: 4. CDR1 MGHDK and CDR2 SYGVNS come from the germline V gene. Time point given: after neoadjuvant nivolumab, at surgical resection. Patients had HPV-negative, locally advanced oral cavity squamous cell carcinoma.

This chain connects TRBV25-1 to TRBJ1-3; 9 nucleotides line up with TRBD1. The sequencing used PBMCs, collected after nivolumab (anti-PD-1) treatment. This clonotype originated in a person aged 40-85 years with oral cavity squamous cell carcinoma. The CDR3 DNA is TGTGCCAGCAGTCCCGGGACAGGGCCTGGAAACACCATATATTTT. Protein: CASSPGTGPGNTIYF.